This T cell receptor (beta chain) was obtained from a study of blood T cell repertoires in COVID-19. Overall study context: The origin of the acute and convalescent COVID-19 samples was the United States, Italy and Spain. Sample material is recorded as cDNA or gDNA derived from T cells, B-cell-depleted T cells, or PBMCs.

In the original analysis: The assay estimated nucleated cells by amplifying reference gene primers. Here immunoSEQ multiplex PCR was the method, and the copy in TCRdb shows in-frame clones only, minus some. The V and J calls and clone size come from that table; D and trimming were worked out from the DNA. The sample contains fewer than 150,000 clones, around 90% of which appear only once. Seattle cases were enrolled at active infection and followed longitudinally. The sample holds one count of this clone. The sample comprised peripheral blood. The clonotype comes from a woman aged 60-75 years with COVID-19, enrolled during active disease.

DNA of the CDR3: TGCGCCAGCAGCAAACTCCGGGACAGGAGAGGGCATGAGCAGTTCTTC. It translates to CASSKLRDRRGHEQFF. J is TRBJ2-1 and V is TRBV5-1, with 8 bases aligning to TRBD1. The ends lost 4 bases at V and 8 bases at J; junction bases unmatched: 14. The length of the CDR3 is 16 residues. Germline loops: CDR1 SGHRS, CDR2 YFSETQ.